The present entry profiles one TCR beta chain with its context. Its target is unknown. Clones were sequenced by immunoSEQ multiplex PCR, and TCRdb holds only the in-frame ones, with some missing. The sample lists over 35,000 clones, over 75% occurring once. This entry is derived from a study of STAT5B mutations in CD4+ large granular lymphocyte leukemia. Study conclusions and caveats: No patients shared main leukemic clonotypes, though around 24% appeared at low frequency elsewhere.

Controls came from buffy coats of healthy blood donors. CDR3 length: 15 residues. The germline gives CDR1 SGHVS, CDR2 FQNEAQ. Trimming cost V 0 bases and J 1 base, with 8 bases left between them. Material for sequencing was CD4+ T cells from blood buffy coats. This sequence originates from a human donor in good health. The gene calls are TRBV7-8 and TRBJ2-3, with D possibly matching TRBD1 (5 bases). This chain's CDR3 is CASSLALQGTDTQYF. The CDR3 nucleotides read TGTGCCAGCAGCTTAGCGCTACAGGGCACAGATACGCAGTATTTT.